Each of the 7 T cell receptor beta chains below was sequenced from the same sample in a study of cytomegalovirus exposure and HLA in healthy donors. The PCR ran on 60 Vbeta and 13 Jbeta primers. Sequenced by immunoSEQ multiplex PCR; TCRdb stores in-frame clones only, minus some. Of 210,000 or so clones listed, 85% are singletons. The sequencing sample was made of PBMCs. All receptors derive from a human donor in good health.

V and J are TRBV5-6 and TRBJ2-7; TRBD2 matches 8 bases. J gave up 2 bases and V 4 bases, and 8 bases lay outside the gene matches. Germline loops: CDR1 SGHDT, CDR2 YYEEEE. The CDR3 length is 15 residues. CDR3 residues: CASSLTGGGAYEQYF. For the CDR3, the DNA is TGTGCCAGCAGCCTAACGGGGGGGGGCGCCTACGAGCAGTACTTC.

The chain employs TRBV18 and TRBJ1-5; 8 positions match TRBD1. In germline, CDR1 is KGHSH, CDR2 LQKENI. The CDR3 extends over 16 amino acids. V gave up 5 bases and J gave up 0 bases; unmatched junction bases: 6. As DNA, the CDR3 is TGTGCCAGCTCAGCCGGGACAGGCTATAGCAATCAGCCCCAGCATTTT. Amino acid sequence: CASSAGTGYSNQPQHF. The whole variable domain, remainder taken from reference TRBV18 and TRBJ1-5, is NAGVMQNPRHLVRRRGQEARLRCSPMKGHSHVYWYRQLPEEGLKFMVYLQKENIIDESGMPKERFSAEFPKEGPSILRIQQVVRGDSAAYFCASSAGTGYSNQPQHFGDGTRLSIL.

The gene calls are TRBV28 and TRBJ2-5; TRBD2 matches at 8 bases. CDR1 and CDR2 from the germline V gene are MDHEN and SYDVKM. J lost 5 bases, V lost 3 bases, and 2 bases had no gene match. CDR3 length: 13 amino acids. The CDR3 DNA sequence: TGTGCCAGCAGTTTTAGCGGGACTGAGACCCAGTACTTC. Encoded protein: CASSFSGTETQYF. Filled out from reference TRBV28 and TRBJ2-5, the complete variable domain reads DVKVTQSSRYLVKRTGEKVFLECVQDMDHENMFWYRQDPGLGLRLIYFSYDVKMKEKGDIPEGYSVSREKKERFSLILESASTNQTSMYLCASSFSGTETQYFGPGTRLLVL.

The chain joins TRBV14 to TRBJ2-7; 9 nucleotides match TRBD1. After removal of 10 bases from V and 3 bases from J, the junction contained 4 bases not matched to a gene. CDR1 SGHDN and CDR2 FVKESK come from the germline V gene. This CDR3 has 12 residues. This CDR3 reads CAMGTGSYEQYF. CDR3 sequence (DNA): TGTGCCATGGGGACAGGGAGCTACGAGCAGTACTTC. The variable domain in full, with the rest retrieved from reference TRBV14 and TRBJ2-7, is EAGVTQFPSHSVIEKGQTVTLRCDPISGHDNLYWYRRVMGKEIKFLLHFVKESKQDESGMPNNRFLAERTGGTYSTLKVQPAELEDSGVYFCAMGTGSYEQYFGPGTRLTVT.

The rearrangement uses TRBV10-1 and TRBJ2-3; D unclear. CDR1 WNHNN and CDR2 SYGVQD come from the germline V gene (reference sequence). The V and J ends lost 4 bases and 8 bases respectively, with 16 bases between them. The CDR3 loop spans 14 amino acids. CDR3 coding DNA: TGCGCCAGCAGTGCAGCGACCTGGCGAGGTACGCAGTATTTT. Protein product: CASSAATWRGTQYF.

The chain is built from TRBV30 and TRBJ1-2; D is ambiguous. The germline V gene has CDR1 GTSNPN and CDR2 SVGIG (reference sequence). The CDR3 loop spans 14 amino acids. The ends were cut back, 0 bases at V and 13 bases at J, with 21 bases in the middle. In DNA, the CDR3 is TGTGCCTGGAGTGTACGATCGAAAGGCGGCATAGGCACCTTC. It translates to CAWSVRSKGGIGTF.

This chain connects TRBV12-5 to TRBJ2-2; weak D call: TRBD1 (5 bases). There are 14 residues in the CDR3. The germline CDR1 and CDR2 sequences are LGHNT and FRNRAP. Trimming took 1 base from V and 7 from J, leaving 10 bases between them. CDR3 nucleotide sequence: TGTGCTAGTGGTTTGGCAGGGAATGTCGGGGAGCTGTTTTTT. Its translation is CASGLAGNVGELFF.